The 21 T cell receptor beta chains below were found in one sample sequenced in a study of shared clonotypes between healthy human individuals. The repertoire was sequenced with immunoSEQ multiplex PCR; TCRdb's copy has only in-frame clones and lacks some. Of millions of clones in the sample, 90% to 95% were seen once. Sequencing input: naive CD4+ T cells sorted from blood. Subset meaning: CD45RA+ positively selected. The origin of the receptors is a man between 18 and 29 years old in good health.

The chain is built from TRBV16 and TRBJ2-1, with 10 bases lining up with TRBD2. CDR1 is KGHSY, CDR2 FQNENV, per germline. The CDR3 spans 16 residues. V shed 6 bases and J 6 bases; nucleotides not matched to a gene: 11. In DNA form, the CDR3 reads TGTGCCAGCAGAAATGGGGCTAGCGGGAGACCCAATGAGCAGTTCTTC. It is translated as CASRNGASGRPNEQFF.

The chain carries TRBV5-4 and TRBJ2-7; 12 bases are a match to TRBD2. The CDR3 runs 20 residues. Losses at the gene ends were 0 bases for V and 2 bases for J; bases not matched to a gene: 15. The germline V gene encodes CDR1 SGHNT and CDR2 YYREEE (reference sequence). CDR3 sequence (DNA): TGTGCCAGCAGCTTGGACGTGGGACAGGGTCTAGCGGGAGGGCCCTACGAGCAGTACTTC. Translation: CASSLDVGQGLAGGPYEQYF.

The V and J genes are TRBV5-1 and TRBJ1-4; D is undetermined. This CDR3 spans 12 amino acids. The V end lost 5 bases, the J end lost 1 base, and 3 bases lay between the germline ends. Looked up from germline, CDR1 is SGHRS and CDR2 is YFSETQ. This CDR3 is CASRGTNEKLFF. The CDR3 DNA reads as TGCGCCAGCAGGGGAACTAATGAAAAACTGTTTTTT.

This clone was detected only a few times. Other nucleotide sequences from this sample produce the same CDR3. In DNA, the CDR3 is TGTGCCAGCAGTTTAGGACAGGGGAACAATCAGCCCCAGCATTTT. Protein sequence: CASSLGQGNNQPQHF. This sequence joins TRBV28 and TRBJ1-5, with 9 bases aligning to TRBD1. Germline V gene lookup returns CDR1 MDHEN and CDR2 SYDVKM. The V segment lost 2 bases and the J segment 3 bases; nucleotides outside the gene matches: 2. The CDR3 contains 15 residues.

This chain joins TRBV18 and TRBJ1-1, with D perhaps matching TRBD1 (5 bases). The CDR3 consists of 17 residues. Germline CDR1 reads KGHSH; CDR2 reads LQKENI. The V gene lost 0 bases and the J gene lost 0 bases, with 14 bases spanning the gap. The CDR3 protein is CASSPPESGLLNTEAFF. In DNA, the CDR3 is TGTGCCAGCTCACCACCGGAGTCAGGGCTCTTGAACACTGAAGCTTTCTTT.

The V call is TRBV10-1, the J call TRBJ2-7, with D hard to call. Trimming took off 3 bases at V and 3 bases at J, with 6 bases between the two ends. The CDR3 is 12 residues long. Germline V CDR1 and CDR2: WNHNN, SYGVQD (reference sequence). The CDR3 DNA is TGCGCCAGCAGTGAAGCCAGCTACGAGCAGTACTTC. Its protein is CASSEASYEQYF.

CDR3 sequence (DNA): TGTGCCAGCAGCTTGAGGGAATTACTCGAGCAGTACTTC. Translation: CASSLRELLEQYF. J is TRBJ2-7 and V is TRBV7-2, with D maybe TRBD2 (5 bases). CDR3 length equals 13 residues. V was pared by 3 bases and J by 6 bases, with 12 bases between. Germline-derived CDR1 and CDR2 are SGHTA and FQGNSA. Full variable domain (outside the CDR3, taken from reference TRBV7-2 and TRBJ2-7): GAGVSQSPSNKVTEKGKDVELRCDPISGHTALYWYRQSLGQGLEFLIYFQGNSAPDKSGLPSDRFSAERTGGSVSTLTIQRTQQEDSAVYLCASSLRELLEQYFGPGTRLTVT.

The chain uses TRBV4-1 and TRBJ2-7; possibly TRBD1 for D (5 bases). This CDR3 is 16 amino acids long. Germline-derived CDR1 and CDR2 are MGHRA and YSYEKL. Trimming took off 4 bases at V and 5 bases at J, with 21 bases between the two ends. The CDR3 bases are TGCGCCAGCAGCCCAGGGTCTGCGCTAGAAGTCAACGAGCAGTACTTC. Amino acids: CASSPGSALEVNEQYF.

The rearrangement links TRBV28 to TRBJ2-6, with 8 nucleotides matching TRBD1. The germline gives CDR1 MDHEN, CDR2 SYDVKM. With 8 bases clipped from V and 4 bases from J, the junction kept 7 bases outside the gene matches. The CDR3 has 15 amino acids. Written as DNA, the CDR3 is TGTGCCAGCGATCAGGGGGCTAACGGGGCCAACGTCCTGACTTTC. It codes for CASDQGANGANVLTF.

This chain uses TRBV6-6 with TRBJ1-2, with D hard to call. V was pared by 4 bases and J by 0 bases, with 15 bases between. This CDR3 is 16 amino acids long. Germline V gene data show CDR1 as MNHNY and CDR2 as SVGAGI (reference sequence). The CDR3: CASSSPADQTNYGYTF. The DNA of the CDR3 is TGTGCCAGCAGTTCCCCGGCCGACCAGACTAACTATGGCTACACCTTC.

This clone was detected only once. The rearrangement uses TRBV27 and TRBJ2-5, with D perhaps matching TRBD2 (5 bases). Germline values: CDR1 MNHEY, CDR2 SMNVEV (reference sequence). This CDR3 region has 15 residues. Trimming took off 7 bases at V and 5 bases at J, with 20 bases between the two ends. This CDR3 reads CASKMEPTRPETQYF. CDR3 in DNA: TGTGCCAGCAAAATGGAACCAACTAGACCGGAGACCCAGTACTTC.

This sequence joins TRBV29-1 and TRBJ2-3, with D possibly TRBD2 on 6 matching bases. This CDR3 spans 15 amino acids. Germline lookup yields CDR1 SQVTM and CDR2 ANQGSEA. V lost 4 bases and J 1 base, leaving 15 bases between the germline ends. CDR3 sequence (DNA): TGCAGCGTTGGAGGATATAGCGGAGGCACAGATACGCAGTATTTT. It translates to CSVGGYSGGTDTQYF.

The V call is TRBV18, the J call TRBJ2-3, with TRBD2 identical over 11 bases. The germline CDR1 and CDR2 sequences are KGHSH and LQKENI. The ends lost 8 bases at V and 3 bases at J; junction bases unmatched: 4. CDR3 length: 14 residues. The CDR3 nucleotides read TGTGCCAGCCAGACTAGCGGGGTAACAGATACGCAGTATTTT. Residues: CASQTSGVTDTQYF.

In this sample, this clone turned up once. The sample carries other DNA sequences with the same CDR3. The CDR3 loop is CASSIEGTGGNSPLHF. As DNA, the CDR3 is TGTGCCAGTAGTATAGAAGGGACAGGGGGCAATTCACCCCTCCACTTT. The genes are TRBV19 and TRBJ1-6; 12 nucleotides align to TRBD1. Trimming at V came to 0 bases and at J to 7 bases, leaving 1 base not matched to a gene. The V gene's germline CDR1 is LNHDA and CDR2 SQIVND (reference sequence). The CDR3 loop spans 16 amino acids.

The chain combines TRBV14 with TRBJ2-1; TRBD2 matches 10 bases. The germline CDR1 and CDR2 sequences are SGHDN and FVKESK. Germline trimming cut 2 bases from V and 8 bases from J; bases unmatched to any gene: 18. There are 19 residues in the CDR3. The CDR3 DNA follows: TGTGCCAGCAGCCAAATACCCAAGGTCTCTAGCGGGAGATCCCATGAGCAGTTCTTC. Its translation is CASSQIPKVSSGRSHEQFF.

This sequence joins TRBV30 and TRBJ2-5; D not certain. Trimming cost V 4 bases and J 4 bases, with 10 bases left between them. This CDR3 has 12 residues. Germline values: CDR1 GTSNPN, CDR2 SVGIG (reference sequence). DNA of the CDR3: TGTGCCTGGAAAGTGCTGGGAGAGACCCAGTACTTC. Its translation: CAWKVLGETQYF.

A remark on this clone: The same CDR3 also results from other DNA sequences found in this sample. This chain uses TRBV19 with TRBJ1-5; maybe TRBD1 (6 bases). Germline-derived CDR1 and CDR2 are LNHDA and SQIVND (reference sequence). The CDR3 covers 15 residues. The V gene lost 5 bases and the J gene lost 0 bases, with 11 bases spanning the gap. The CDR3 here is CASSVIQGSNQPQHF. The CDR3 region has the DNA TGTGCCAGTAGTGTTATACAGGGTAGCAATCAGCCCCAGCATTTT.

The chain carries TRBV19 and TRBJ1-2, with 7 bases aligning to TRBD1. Germline V gene data show CDR1 as LNHDA and CDR2 as SQIVND (reference sequence). The CDR3 runs to 14 residues. V lost 7 bases to trimming and J lost 7 bases; unmatched junction nucleotides: 12. CDR3 nucleotides: TGTGCCAGTACCTATAGCGGACAGGCCTCTGGCTACACCTTC. Its protein product is CASTYSGQASGYTF.

The V gene is TRBV28, the J gene TRBJ2-4, with D possibly matching TRBD1 (5 bases). Germline CDR1 is MDHEN and CDR2 is SYDVKM. The germline V and J ends were trimmed by 7 bases and 14 bases, with 21 bases remaining between them. This CDR3 contains 13 residues. CDR3 coding DNA: TGTGCCAGCAACCCGGGCCCCCGGCAGGGAAAGTACTTC. It translates to CASNPGPRQGKYF.

This clone occurred once. The chain uses TRBV5-5 and TRBJ1-2, with a possible D match to TRBD1 (5 bases). CDR1 and CDR2 from the germline V gene are SGHKS and YYEKEE (reference sequence). The CDR3 covers 16 residues. V gave up 4 bases and J gave up 0 bases, with 16 bases separating them. Here the CDR3 reads CASSRTTGTTNYGYTF. The DNA for the CDR3 is TGTGCCAGCAGCCGCACCACAGGAACTACTAACTATGGCTACACCTTC. Full variable domain (rest looked up from reference TRBV5-5 and TRBJ1-2): DAGVTQSPTHLIKTRGQQVTLRCSPISGHKSVSWYQQVLGQGPQFIFQYYEKEERGRGNFPDRFSARQFPNYSSELNVNALLLGDSALYLCASSRTTGTTNYGYTFGSGTRLTVV.

This clone was recorded only once. The rearrangement uses TRBV30 and TRBJ2-7; TRBD1 might be the D (6 bases). V dropped 2 bases and J dropped 1 base, with 18 bases sitting between them. The CDR3 loop spans 16 amino acids. From germline, CDR1 is GTSNPN and CDR2 SVGIG (reference sequence). The CDR3 sequence: CAWSTGPHLGSYEQYF. In DNA, the CDR3 is TGTGCCTGGAGTACAGGGCCTCACTTGGGGTCCTACGAGCAGTACTTC.